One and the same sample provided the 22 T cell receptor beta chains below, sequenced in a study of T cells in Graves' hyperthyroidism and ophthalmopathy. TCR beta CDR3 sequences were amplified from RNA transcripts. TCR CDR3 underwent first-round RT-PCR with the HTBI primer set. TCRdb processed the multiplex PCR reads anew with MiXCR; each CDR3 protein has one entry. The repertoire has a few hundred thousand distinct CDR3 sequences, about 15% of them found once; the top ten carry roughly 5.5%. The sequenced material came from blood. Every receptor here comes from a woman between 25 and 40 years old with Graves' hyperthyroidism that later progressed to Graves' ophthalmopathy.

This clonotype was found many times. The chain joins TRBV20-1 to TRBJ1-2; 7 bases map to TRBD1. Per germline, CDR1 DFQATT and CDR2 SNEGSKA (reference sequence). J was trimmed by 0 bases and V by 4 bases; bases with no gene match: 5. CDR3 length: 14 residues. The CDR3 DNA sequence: TGCAGTGCTACCGGGACAGCCACTAACTATGGCTACACCTTC. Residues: CSATGTATNYGYTF.

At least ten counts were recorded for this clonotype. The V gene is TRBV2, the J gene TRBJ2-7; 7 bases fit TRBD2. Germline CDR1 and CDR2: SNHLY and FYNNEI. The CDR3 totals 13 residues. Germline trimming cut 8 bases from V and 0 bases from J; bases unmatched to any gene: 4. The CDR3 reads CASGGDLSYEQYF. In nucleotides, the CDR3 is TGTGCCAGCGGGGGGGACCTCTCCTACGAGCAGTACTTC.

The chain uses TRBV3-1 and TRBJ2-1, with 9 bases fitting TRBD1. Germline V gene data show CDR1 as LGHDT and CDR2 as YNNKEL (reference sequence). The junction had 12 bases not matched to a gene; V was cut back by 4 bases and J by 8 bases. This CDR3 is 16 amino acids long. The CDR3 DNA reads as TGTGCCAGCAGCCGAAATCCGGGACAGGGTGGGGATGAGCAGTTCTTC. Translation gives CASSRNPGQGGDEQFF.

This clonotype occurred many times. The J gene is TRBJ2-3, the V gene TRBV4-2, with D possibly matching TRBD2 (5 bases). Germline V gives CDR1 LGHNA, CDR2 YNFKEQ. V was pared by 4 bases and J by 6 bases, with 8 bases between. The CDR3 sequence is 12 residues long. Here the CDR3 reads CASSRERDTQYF. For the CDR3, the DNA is TGTGCCAGCAGCCGCGAGCGGGATACGCAGTATTTT.

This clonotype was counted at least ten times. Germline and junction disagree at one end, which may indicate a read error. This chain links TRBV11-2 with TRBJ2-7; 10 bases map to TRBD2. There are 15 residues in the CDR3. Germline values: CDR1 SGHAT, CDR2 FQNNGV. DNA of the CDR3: TGTGCCGGCAGCCTGCCTAGCGGGAGCTCCTACGAGCAGTACTTC. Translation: CAGSLPSGSSYEQYF.

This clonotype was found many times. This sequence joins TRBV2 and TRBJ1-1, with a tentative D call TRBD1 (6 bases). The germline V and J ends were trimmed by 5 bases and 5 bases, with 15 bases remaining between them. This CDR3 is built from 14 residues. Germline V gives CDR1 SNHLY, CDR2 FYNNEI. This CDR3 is CASSTEAGVTEAFF. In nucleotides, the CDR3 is TGTGCCAGCAGTACAGAGGCAGGGGTGACTGAAGCTTTCTTT.

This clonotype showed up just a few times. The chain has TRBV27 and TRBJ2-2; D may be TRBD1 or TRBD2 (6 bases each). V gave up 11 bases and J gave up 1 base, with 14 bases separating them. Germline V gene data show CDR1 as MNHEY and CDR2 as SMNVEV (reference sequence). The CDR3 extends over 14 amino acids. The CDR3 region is CASQRGENTGELFF. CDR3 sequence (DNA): TGTGCCTCACAAAGGGGGGAGAACACCGGGGAGCTGTTTTTT.

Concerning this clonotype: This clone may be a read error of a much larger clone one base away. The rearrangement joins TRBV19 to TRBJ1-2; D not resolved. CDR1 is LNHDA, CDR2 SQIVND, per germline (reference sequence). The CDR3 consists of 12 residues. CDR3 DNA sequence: TGTGCCAGTAGTAGCCCTACCTATGGCTACATCTTC. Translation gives CASSSPTYGYIF.

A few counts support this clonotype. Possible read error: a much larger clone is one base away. CDR3 amino acids: CASSLKWGACEQYF. CDR3 in DNA: TGCGCCAGCAGCTTGAAATGGGGAGCCTGCGAGCAGTACTTC. The chain is built from TRBV5-1 and TRBJ2-7, with a weak D call TRBD2 (5 bases). With 1 base removed from V and 6 bases from J, the gap between germline ends came to 14 bases. The germline V gene has CDR1 SGHRS and CDR2 YFSETQ. The CDR3 is 14 residues long.

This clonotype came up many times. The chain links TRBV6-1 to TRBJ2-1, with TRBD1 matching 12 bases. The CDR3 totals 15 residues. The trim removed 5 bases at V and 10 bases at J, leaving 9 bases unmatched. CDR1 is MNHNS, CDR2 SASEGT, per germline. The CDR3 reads CASSLTGTGGSEQFF. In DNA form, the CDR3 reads TGTGCCAGCAGTCTCACGGGGACAGGGGGCTCGGAGCAGTTCTTC.

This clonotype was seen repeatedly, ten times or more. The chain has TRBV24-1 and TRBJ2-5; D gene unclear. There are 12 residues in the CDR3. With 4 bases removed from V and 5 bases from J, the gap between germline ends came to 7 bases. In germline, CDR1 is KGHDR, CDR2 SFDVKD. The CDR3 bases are TGTGCCACCAGTGACCCACTCGAGACCCAGTACTTC. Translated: CATSDPLETQYF.

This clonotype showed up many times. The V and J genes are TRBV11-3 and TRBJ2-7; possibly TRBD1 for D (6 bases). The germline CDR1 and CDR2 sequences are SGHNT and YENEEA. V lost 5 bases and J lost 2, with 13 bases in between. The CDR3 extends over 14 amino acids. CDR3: CASSDRDNPYEQYF. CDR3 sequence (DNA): TGTGCCAGCAGCGACCGGGACAATCCCTACGAGCAGTACTTC.

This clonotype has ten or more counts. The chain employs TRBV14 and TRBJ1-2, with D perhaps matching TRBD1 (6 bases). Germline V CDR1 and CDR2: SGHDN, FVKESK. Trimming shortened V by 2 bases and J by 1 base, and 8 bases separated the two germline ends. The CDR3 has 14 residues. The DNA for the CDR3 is TGTGCCAGCAGCCAATTGGACAGTAACTATGGCTACACCTTC. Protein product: CASSQLDSNYGYTF.

The CDR3 DNA reads as TGCGCCAGCAGCCATCCGGGACAGGGCGAATACGAGCAGTACTTC. Translating it yields CASSHPGQGEYEQYF. The chain recombines TRBV4-1 with TRBJ2-7; TRBD1 matches at 9 bases. With V trimmed by 3 bases and J by 4 bases, 7 bases remained unmatched. Per the germline V gene, CDR1 is MGHRA and CDR2 is YSYEKL. This CDR3 has 15 residues.

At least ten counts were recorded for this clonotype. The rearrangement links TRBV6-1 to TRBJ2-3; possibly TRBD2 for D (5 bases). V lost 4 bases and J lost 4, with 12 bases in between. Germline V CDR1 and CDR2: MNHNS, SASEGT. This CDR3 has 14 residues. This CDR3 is CASSAVRGPDTQYF. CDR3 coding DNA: TGTGCCAGCAGTGCGGTACGAGGGCCAGATACGCAGTATTTT.

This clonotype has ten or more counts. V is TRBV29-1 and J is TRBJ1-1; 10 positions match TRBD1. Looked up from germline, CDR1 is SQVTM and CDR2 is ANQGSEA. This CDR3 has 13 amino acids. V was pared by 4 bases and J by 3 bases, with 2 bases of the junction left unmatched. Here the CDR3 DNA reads TGCAGCGTTGCCGGGACAGGGGACACTGAAGCTTTCTTT. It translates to CSVAGTGDTEAFF.

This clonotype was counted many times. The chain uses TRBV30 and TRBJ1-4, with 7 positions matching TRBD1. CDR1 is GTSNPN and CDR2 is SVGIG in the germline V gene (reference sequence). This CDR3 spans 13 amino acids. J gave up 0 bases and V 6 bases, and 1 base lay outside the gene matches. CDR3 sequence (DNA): TGTGCCTGCGGGACAGCAACTAATGAAAAACTGTTTTTT. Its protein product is CACGTATNEKLFF.

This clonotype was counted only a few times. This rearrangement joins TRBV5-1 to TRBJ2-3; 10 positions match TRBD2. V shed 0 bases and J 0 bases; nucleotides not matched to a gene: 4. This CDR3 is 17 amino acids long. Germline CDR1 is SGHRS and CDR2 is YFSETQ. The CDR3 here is CASSLVGLAESTDTQYF. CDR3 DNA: TGCGCCAGCAGCTTGGTTGGACTAGCGGAAAGCACAGATACGCAGTATTTT. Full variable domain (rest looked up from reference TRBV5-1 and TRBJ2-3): KAGVTQTPRYLIKTRGQQVTLSCSPISGHRSVSWYQQTPGQGLQFLFEYFSETQRNKGNFPGRFSGRQFSNSRSEMNVSTLELGDSALYLCASSLVGLAESTDTQYFGPGTRLTVL.

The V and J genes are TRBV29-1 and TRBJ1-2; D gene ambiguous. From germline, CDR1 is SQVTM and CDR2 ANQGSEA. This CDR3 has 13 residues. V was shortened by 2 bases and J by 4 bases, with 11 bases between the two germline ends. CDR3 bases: TGCAGCGTTGAACCTAAGATGAGCTATGGCTACACCTTC. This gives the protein CSVEPKMSYGYTF. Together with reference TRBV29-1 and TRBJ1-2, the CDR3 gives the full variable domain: SAVISQKPSRDICQRGTSLTIQCQVDSQVTMMFWYRQQPGQSLTLIATANQGSEATYESGFVIDKFPISRPNLTFSTLTVSNMSPEDSSIYLCSVEPKMSYGYTFGSGTRLTVV.

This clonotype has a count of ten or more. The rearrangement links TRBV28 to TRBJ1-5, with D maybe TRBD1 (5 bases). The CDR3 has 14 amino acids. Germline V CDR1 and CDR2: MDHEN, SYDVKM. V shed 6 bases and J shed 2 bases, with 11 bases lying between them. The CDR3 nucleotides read TGTGCCAGCAGCTCTGGAGGGGGCAATCAGCCCCAGCATTTT. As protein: CASSSGGGNQPQHF.

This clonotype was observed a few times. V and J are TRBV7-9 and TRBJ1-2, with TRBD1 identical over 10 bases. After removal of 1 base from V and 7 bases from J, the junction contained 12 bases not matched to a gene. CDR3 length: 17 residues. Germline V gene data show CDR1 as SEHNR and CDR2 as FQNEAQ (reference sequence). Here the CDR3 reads CASSLERGQGTLGGYTF. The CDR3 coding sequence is TGTGCCAGCAGCTTAGAGCGGGGACAGGGGACGCTGGGTGGCTACACCTTC.

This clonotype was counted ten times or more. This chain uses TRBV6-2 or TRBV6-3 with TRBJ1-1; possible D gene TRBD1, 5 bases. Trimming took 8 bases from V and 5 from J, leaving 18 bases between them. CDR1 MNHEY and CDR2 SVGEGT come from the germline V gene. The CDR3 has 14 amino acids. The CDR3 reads CASLRGRRETEAFF. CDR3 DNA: TGTGCCAGCCTGCGGGGCCGCCGTGAGACTGAAGCTTTCTTT.